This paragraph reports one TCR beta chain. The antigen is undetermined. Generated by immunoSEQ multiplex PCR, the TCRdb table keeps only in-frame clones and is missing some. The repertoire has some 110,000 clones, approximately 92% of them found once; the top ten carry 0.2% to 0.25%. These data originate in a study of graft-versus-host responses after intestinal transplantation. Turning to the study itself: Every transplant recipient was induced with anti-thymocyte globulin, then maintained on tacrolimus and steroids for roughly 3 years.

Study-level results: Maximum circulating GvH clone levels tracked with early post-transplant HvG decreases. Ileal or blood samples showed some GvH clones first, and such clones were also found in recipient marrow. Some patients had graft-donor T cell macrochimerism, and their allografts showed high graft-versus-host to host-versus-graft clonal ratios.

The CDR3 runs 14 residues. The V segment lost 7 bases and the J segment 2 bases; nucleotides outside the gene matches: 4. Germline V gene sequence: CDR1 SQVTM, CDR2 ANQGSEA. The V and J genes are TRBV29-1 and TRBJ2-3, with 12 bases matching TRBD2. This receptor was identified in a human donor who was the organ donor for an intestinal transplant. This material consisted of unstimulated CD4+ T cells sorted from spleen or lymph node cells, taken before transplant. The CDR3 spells CSGGLAGNTDTQYF. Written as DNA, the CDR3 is TGCAGCGGAGGACTAGCGGGGAACACAGATACGCAGTATTTT.